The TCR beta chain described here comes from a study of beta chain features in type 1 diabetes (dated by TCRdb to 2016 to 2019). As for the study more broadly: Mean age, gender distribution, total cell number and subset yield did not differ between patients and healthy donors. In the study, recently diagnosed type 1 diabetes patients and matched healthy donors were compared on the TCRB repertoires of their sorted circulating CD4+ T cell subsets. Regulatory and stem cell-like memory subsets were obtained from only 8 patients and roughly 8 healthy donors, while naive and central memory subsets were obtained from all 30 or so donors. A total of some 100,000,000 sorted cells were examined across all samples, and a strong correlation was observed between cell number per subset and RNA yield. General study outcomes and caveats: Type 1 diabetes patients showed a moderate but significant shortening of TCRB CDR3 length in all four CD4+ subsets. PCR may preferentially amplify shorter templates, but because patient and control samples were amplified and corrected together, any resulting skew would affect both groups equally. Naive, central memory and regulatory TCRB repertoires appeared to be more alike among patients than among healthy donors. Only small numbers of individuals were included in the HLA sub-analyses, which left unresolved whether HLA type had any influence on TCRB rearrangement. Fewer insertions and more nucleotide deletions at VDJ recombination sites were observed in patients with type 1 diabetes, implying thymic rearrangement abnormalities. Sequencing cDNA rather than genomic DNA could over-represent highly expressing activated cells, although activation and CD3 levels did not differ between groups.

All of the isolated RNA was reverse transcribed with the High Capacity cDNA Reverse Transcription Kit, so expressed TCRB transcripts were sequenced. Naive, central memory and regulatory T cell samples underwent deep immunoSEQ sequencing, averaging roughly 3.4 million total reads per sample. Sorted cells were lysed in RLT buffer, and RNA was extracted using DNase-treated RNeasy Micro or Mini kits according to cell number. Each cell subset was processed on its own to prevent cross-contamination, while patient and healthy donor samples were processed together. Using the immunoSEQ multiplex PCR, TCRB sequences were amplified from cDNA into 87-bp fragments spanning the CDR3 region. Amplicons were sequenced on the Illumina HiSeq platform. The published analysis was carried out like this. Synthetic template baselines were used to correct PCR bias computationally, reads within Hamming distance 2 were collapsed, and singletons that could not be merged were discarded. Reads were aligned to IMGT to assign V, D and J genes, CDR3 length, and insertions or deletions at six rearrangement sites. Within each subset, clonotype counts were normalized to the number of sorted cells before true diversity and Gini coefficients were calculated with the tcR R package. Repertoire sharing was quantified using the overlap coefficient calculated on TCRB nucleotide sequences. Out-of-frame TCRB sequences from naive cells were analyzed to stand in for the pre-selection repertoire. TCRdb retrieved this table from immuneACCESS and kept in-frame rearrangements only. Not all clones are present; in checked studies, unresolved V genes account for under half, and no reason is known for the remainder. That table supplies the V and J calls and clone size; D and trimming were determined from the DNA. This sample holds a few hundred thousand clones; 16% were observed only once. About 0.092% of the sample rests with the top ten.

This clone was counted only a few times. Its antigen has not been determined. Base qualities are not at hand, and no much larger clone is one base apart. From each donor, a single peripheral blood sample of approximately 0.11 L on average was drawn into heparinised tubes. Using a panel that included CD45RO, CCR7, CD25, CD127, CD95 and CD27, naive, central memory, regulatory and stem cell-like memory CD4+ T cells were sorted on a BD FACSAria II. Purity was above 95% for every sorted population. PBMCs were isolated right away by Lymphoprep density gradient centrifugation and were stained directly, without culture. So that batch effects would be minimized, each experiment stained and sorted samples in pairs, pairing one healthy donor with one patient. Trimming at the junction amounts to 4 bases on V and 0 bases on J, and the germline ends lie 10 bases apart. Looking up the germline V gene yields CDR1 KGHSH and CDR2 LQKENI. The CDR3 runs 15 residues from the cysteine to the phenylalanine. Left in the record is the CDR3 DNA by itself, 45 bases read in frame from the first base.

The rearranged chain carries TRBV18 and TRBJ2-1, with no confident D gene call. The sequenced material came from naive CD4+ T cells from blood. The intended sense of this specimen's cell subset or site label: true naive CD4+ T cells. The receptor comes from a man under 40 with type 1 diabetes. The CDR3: CASSRMESSYNEQFF. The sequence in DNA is TGTGCCAGCTCACGAATGGAGAGCTCCTACAATGAGCAGTTCTTC. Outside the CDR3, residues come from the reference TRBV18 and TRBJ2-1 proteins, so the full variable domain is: NAGVMQNPRHLVRRRGQEARLRCSPMKGHSHVYWYRQLPEEGLKFMVYLQKENIIDESGMPKERFSAEFPKEGPSILRIQQVVRGDSAAYFCASSRMESSYNEQFFGPGTRLTVL.